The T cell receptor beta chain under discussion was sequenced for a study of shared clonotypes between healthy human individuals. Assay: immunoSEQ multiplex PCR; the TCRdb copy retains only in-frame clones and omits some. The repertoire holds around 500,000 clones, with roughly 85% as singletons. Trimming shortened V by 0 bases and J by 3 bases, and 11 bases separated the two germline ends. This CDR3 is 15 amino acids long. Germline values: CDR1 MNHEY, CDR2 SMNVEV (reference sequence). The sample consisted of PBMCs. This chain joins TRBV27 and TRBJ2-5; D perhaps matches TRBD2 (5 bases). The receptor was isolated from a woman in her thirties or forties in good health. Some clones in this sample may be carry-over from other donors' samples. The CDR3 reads CASSLSVGAEETQYF. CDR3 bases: TGTGCCAGCAGTTTATCGGTCGGAGCGGAAGAGACCCAGTACTTC.